This TCR beta chain emerged from a study of shared clonotypes between healthy human individuals. Findings of the study overall: It was only blood that was sampled, and tissue repertoires likely differ.

Naive CD8 cells were CD45RO-negative, positively selected for CCR7, excluding terminally differentiated effector memory CD45RA+ cells. V gave up 0 bases and J gave up 0 bases; unmatched junction bases: 12. The CDR3 covers 19 residues. Looked up from germline, CDR1 is LNHNV and CDR2 is YYDKDF (reference sequence). Turning to this clone: Antigen unknown.

Original processing methods: In the immunoSEQ data, sequences were junction-only and lacked quality scores, so filtering differed. Sequenced by immunoSEQ multiplex PCR; TCRdb stores in-frame clones only, minus some. That table supplies the V and J calls and clone size; D and trimming were determined from the DNA. The repertoire holds approximately 2,200,000 clones, with approximately 94% as singletons. The sample was naive CD8+ T cells from PBMCs. The chain joins TRBV15 to TRBJ1-1; 8 nucleotides line up with TRBD1. The source of this sequence is a young man in good health. Some clones in this sample may be carry-over from other donors' samples. CDR3 amino acids: CATSRDRDRLSFMNTEAFF. Written as DNA, the CDR3 is TGTGCCACCAGCAGAGACCGGGACAGGTTATCTTTCATGAACACTGAAGCTTTCTTT. Combining the CDR3 with reference TRBV15 and TRBJ1-1 gives the whole variable domain DAMVIQNPRYQVTQFGKPVTLSCSQTLNHNVMYWYQQKSSQAPKLLFHYYDKDFNNEADTPDNFQSRRPNTSFCFLDIRSPGLGDTAMYLCATSRDRDRLSFMNTEAFFGQGTRLTVV.